The rows below give T cell receptor beta chains drawn from one sample of a study of cytomegalovirus exposure and HLA in healthy donors. The table came from immunoSEQ multiplex PCR; TCRdb's copy has only in-frame clones and leaves some out. The data contain 150,000 to 250,000 clones, around 83% of them singletons. Sequencing was carried out using PBMCs. Receptors originate from a woman in her 30s in good health and CMV-seropositive. CDR3s include the opening cysteine and the closing phenylalanine or tryptophan. Each record gives: D gene, J gene, V gene, clone size, CDR3 protein, CDR3 DNA. D genes are given only for firm matches. The size of a clone is reported for some rows only, either as once, few or many, or as a class for expanded clones.

d_call: NA
j_call: TRBJ1-5
v_call: TRBV28
clone_size: NA
cdr3_aa: CASSPDPYRFSNQPQHF
cdr3_nt: TGTGCCAGCAGTCCCGATCCATACAGGTTCAGCAATCAGCCCCAGCATTTT

d_call: TRBD2
j_call: TRBJ2-3
v_call: TRBV2
clone_size: NA
cdr3_aa: CASYASGLAGETDTQYF
cdr3_nt: TGTGCCAGCTACGCTTCGGGACTAGCGGGAGAAACAGATACGCAGTATTTT

d_call: TRBD2
j_call: TRBJ2-1
v_call: TRBV5-6
clone_size: NA
cdr3_aa: CASSLGLAHALNSYNEQFF
cdr3_nt: TGTGCCAGCAGCTTAGGACTAGCGCATGCCCTAAACTCCTACAATGAGCAGTTCTTC

d_call: TRBD1
j_call: TRBJ1-5
v_call: TRBV18
clone_size: NA
cdr3_aa: CASSPSQGYSNQPQHF
cdr3_nt: TGTGCCAGCTCACCATCACAGGGGTATAGCAATCAGCCCCAGCATTTT

d_call: TRBD2
j_call: TRBJ2-7
v_call: TRBV29-1
clone_size: NA
cdr3_aa: CSASTSGRGYEQYF
cdr3_nt: TGCAGCGCATCGACTAGCGGGAGAGGCTACGAGCAGTACTTC

d_call: TRBD2
j_call: TRBJ2-7
v_call: TRBV7-9
clone_size: once
cdr3_aa: CASSPTSAHSYEQYF
cdr3_nt: TGTGCCAGCAGCCCGACTAGCGCGCACTCCTACGAGCAGTACTTC

d_call: TRBD2
j_call: TRBJ2-1
v_call: TRBV19
clone_size: NA
cdr3_aa: CASSTGTSYNEQFF
cdr3_nt: TGTGCCAGTAGTACCGGGACTAGCTACAATGAGCAGTTCTTC

d_call: NA
j_call: TRBJ1-2
v_call: TRBV15
clone_size: few
cdr3_aa: CATSSGRRYGYTF
cdr3_nt: TGTGCCACCAGCTCCGGGAGGCGCTATGGCTACACCTTC

d_call: NA
j_call: TRBJ2-2
v_call: TRBV7-3
clone_size: few
cdr3_aa: CASSLTGSRTGELFF
cdr3_nt: TGTGCCAGCAGCTTAACAGGGAGTAGGACCGGGGAGCTGTTTTTT

d_call: NA
j_call: TRBJ2-7
v_call: TRBV11-3
clone_size: NA
cdr3_aa: CASSLRARGEQYF
cdr3_nt: TGTGCCAGCAGCTTAAGGGCAAGGGGCGAGCAGTACTTC

d_call: NA
j_call: TRBJ2-5
v_call: TRBV19
clone_size: NA
cdr3_aa: CASRRDGQETQYF
cdr3_nt: TGTGCCAGTAGGCGGGACGGCCAAGAGACCCAGTACTTC

d_call: NA
j_call: TRBJ2-1
v_call: TRBV7-9
clone_size: NA
cdr3_aa: CASSAARREQFF
cdr3_nt: TGTGCCAGCAGCGCCGCTAGGAGGGAGCAGTTCTTC

d_call: TRBD1
j_call: TRBJ2-3
v_call: TRBV7-3
clone_size: NA
cdr3_aa: CASSSGQGGTDTQYF
cdr3_nt: TGTGCCAGCAGCTCCGGACAGGGAGGTACAGATACGCAGTATTTT

d_call: TRBD1
j_call: TRBJ1-2
v_call: TRBV6-5
clone_size: NA
cdr3_aa: CASSYQGAYGYTF
cdr3_nt: TGTGCCAGCAGTTATCAGGGGGCGTATGGCTACACCTTC

d_call: NA
j_call: TRBJ2-7
v_call: TRBV18
clone_size: NA
cdr3_aa: CASSPRQASEAEQYF
cdr3_nt: TGTGCCAGCTCACCGAGACAGGCCAGTGAGGCCGAGCAGTACTTC

d_call: TRBD1
j_call: TRBJ2-1
v_call: TRBV5-1
clone_size: NA
cdr3_aa: CASSLGQGFHEQFF
cdr3_nt: TGCGCCAGCAGCTTGGGACAGGGGTTCCATGAGCAGTTCTTC

d_call: NA
j_call: TRBJ2-1
v_call: TRBV6-1
clone_size: NA
cdr3_aa: CASRKPGRSYNEQFF
cdr3_nt: TGTGCCAGCAGAAAGCCAGGGAGGTCCTACAATGAGCAGTTCTTC

d_call: NA
j_call: TRBJ1-2
v_call: TRBV19
clone_size: few
cdr3_aa: CASSRTGDGNYGYTF
cdr3_nt: TGTGCCAGTAGTAGGACGGGGGATGGTAACTATGGCTACACCTTC

d_call: TRBD2
j_call: TRBJ2-3
v_call: TRBV9
clone_size: NA
cdr3_aa: CASRLGLAGSTDTQYF
cdr3_nt: TGTGCCAGCAGGTTAGGACTAGCGGGAAGTACAGATACGCAGTATTTT

d_call: TRBD2
j_call: TRBJ2-5
v_call: TRBV5-4
clone_size: NA
cdr3_aa: CASSFAGVQVETQYF
cdr3_nt: TGTGCCAGCAGCTTTGCGGGGGTCCAGGTAGAGACCCAGTACTTC

d_call: NA
j_call: TRBJ1-1
v_call: TRBV18
clone_size: NA
cdr3_aa: CASSQKSTGNTEAFF
cdr3_nt: TGTGCCAGCTCACAGAAATCTACAGGGAACACTGAAGCTTTCTTT

d_call: NA
j_call: TRBJ2-7
v_call: TRBV6-6
clone_size: once
cdr3_aa: CASSYPVTGVSYEQYF
cdr3_nt: TGTGCCAGCAGTTACCCCGTAACGGGAGTTAGCTACGAGCAGTACTTC

d_call: NA
j_call: TRBJ2-7
v_call: TRBV7-2
clone_size: many
cdr3_aa: CASSLGPSAYEQYF
cdr3_nt: TGTGCCAGCAGCTTAGGTCCTAGCGCATACGAGCAGTACTTC

d_call: NA
j_call: TRBJ1-2
v_call: TRBV6-6
clone_size: few
cdr3_aa: CASSPGYGYTF
cdr3_nt: TGTGCCAGCAGTCCGGGCTATGGCTACACCTTC

d_call: NA
j_call: TRBJ2-1
v_call: TRBV30
clone_size: NA
cdr3_aa: CAWSGVGDEQFF
cdr3_nt: TGTGCCTGGAGTGGGGTGGGCGATGAGCAGTTCTTC

d_call: NA
j_call: TRBJ1-1
v_call: TRBV5-1
clone_size: NA
cdr3_aa: CASSQSPSNTEAFF
cdr3_nt: TGCGCCAGCAGCCAAAGCCCCTCCAACACTGAAGCTTTCTTT

d_call: NA
j_call: TRBJ2-5
v_call: TRBV15
clone_size: NA
cdr3_aa: CATSRGTGGDWVQETQYF
cdr3_nt: TGTGCCACCAGCAGAGGAACAGGGGGGGACTGGGTCCAAGAGACCCAGTACTTC

d_call: NA
j_call: TRBJ2-3
v_call: TRBV25-1
clone_size: NA
cdr3_aa: CASSDSSGMADTQYF
cdr3_nt: TGTGCCAGCAGTGATTCTTCAGGGATGGCAGATACGCAGTATTTT

d_call: NA
j_call: TRBJ1-3
v_call: TRBV9
clone_size: NA
cdr3_aa: CASSVVGGWASGNTIYF
cdr3_nt: TGTGCCAGCAGCGTAGTTGGAGGGTGGGCATCTGGAAACACCATATATTTT